This T cell receptor beta chain was documented in a study of a mutant IDH1 vaccine in newly diagnosed glioma. Study conclusions and caveats: The vaccine induced immune responses, and these occurred in over 90% of patients.

Germline CDR1 SGHRS, CDR2 YFSETQ. This CDR3 has 18 residues. V was clipped by 3 bases and J by 3 bases; unmatched bases: 16. This sample's time point: week 47, end of study. Every vaccine dose comprised 300 ug of mutant IDH1 20-mer peptide plus topical imiquimod. Profiling relied on immunoSEQ multiplex PCR, and the TCRdb table lists in-frame clones only, not all of them. The table has about 50,000 clones, roughly 83% seen once. Remarks on this clone: Its matching antigen is unknown.

The sample in question was PBMCs, obtained from a glioma patient whose treatment included an IDH1 peptide vaccine. This TCR was recovered from a woman aged 25-40 years with glioma. Some clones in this sample may be carry-over from other donors' samples. The rearrangement uses TRBV5-1 and TRBJ1-1, with 8 positions matching TRBD1. The DNA of the CDR3 is TGCGCCAGCAGCTCTATACAGGGGGTAGGGTATAGGGACACTGAAGCTTTCTTT. Amino acids: CASSSIQGVGYRDTEAFF.